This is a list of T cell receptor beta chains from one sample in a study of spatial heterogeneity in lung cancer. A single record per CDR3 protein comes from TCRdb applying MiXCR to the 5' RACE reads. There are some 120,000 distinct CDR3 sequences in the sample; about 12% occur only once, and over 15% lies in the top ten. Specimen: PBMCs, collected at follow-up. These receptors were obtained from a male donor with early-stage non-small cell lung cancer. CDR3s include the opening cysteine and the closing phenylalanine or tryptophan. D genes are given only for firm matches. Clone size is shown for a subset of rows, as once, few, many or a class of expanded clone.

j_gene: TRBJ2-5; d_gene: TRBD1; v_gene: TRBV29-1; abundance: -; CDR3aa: CSVELWTGKETQYF; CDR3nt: TGCAGCGTTGAGTTGTGGACAGGGAAAGAGACCCAGTACTTC
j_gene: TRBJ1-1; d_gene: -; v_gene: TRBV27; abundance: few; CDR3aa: CASSPRQANEAFF; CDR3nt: TGTGCCAGCAGTCCGCGGCAAGCGAATGAAGCTTTCTTT
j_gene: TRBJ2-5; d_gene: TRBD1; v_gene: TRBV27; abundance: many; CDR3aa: CASSLKGQVAIQYF; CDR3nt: TGTGCCAGCAGTCTCAAGGGACAGGTGGCCATCCAGTACTTC
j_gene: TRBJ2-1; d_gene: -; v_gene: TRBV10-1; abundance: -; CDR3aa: CASSEAGTSYNEQFF; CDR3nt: TGCGCCAGCAGTGAGGCGGGAACCTCCTACAATGAGCAGTTCTTC
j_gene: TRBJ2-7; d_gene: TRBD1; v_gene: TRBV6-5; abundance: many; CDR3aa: CASSRIRTGGSYEQYF; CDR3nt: TGTGCCAGCAGTCGAATCCGGACAGGGGGCTCCTACGAGCAGTACTTC
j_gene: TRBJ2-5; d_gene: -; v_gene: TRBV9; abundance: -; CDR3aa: CASSVQGESGTQYF; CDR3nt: TGTGCCAGCAGCGTACAAGGGGAGTCAGGGACCCAGTACTTC
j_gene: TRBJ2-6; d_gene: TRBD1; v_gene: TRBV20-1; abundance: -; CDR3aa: CSARPPPGQGASGANVLTF; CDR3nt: TGCAGTGCCCGACCCCCCCCGGGACAGGGGGCCTCTGGGGCCAACGTCCTGACTTTC
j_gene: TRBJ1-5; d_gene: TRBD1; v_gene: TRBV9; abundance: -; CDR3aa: CASSVEGDRDQPQHF; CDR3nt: TGTGCCAGCAGCGTAGAGGGGGACAGGGATCAGCCCCAGCATTTT
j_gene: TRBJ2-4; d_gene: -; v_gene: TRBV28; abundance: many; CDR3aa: CASSLTAGQDIQYF; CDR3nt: TGTGCCAGCAGTTTAACGGCAGGTCAAGACATTCAGTACTTC
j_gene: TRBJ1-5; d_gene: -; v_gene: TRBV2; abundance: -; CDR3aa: CASSFTTVREGQPQHF; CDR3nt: TGTGCCAGCAGTTTTACGACGGTTAGGGAGGGCCAGCCCCAGCATTTT
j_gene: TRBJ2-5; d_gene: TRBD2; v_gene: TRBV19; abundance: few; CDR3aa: CASSIVSSGGQTQYF; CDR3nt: TGTGCCAGTAGTATAGTGTCTAGCGGGGGTCAGACCCAGTACTTC
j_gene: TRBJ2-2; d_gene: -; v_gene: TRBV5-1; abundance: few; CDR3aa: CASSWRQSNTGELFF; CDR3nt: TGCGCCAGCAGCTGGAGACAGTCGAACACCGGGGAGCTGTTTTTT
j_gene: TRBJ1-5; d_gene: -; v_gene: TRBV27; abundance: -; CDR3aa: CASRLYAFGGLSQPQHF; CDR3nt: TGTGCCAGCAGACTTTATGCCTTTGGCGGTCTCAGCCAGCCCCAGCATTTT
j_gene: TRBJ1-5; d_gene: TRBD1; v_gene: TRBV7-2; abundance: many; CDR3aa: CASSFAGTGGPYSNQPQHF; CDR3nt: TGTGCCAGCAGCTTTGCCGGGACAGGAGGGCCCTATAGCAATCAGCCCCAGCATTTT
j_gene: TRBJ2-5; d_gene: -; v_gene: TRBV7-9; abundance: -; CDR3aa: CASSSSQDIQETQYF; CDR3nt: TGTGCCAGCAGCAGTTCCCAGGACATCCAAGAGACCCAGTACTTC
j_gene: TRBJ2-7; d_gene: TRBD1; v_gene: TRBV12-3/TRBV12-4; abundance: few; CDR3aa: CASSLRGQLRQYF; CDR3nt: TGTGCCAGCAGTCTCAGGGGACAGCTTAGGCAGTACTTC